This TCR beta chain comes out of a study of blood T cell repertoires in COVID-19. Overall study: PBMCs, B-cell-depleted T cells, or T cells provided the cDNA or gDNA that made up the material.

Original methodology: Amplified reference gene primers provided the basis for estimating nucleated cell counts. Using immunoSEQ multiplex PCR, the repertoire was profiled, and TCRdb retains in-frame clones only, with some absent. V and J calls and clone size are those listed in that table; D and trimming were worked out from the DNA. The sample holds around 330,000 clones, around nine tenths seen once. CDR3 length: 15 residues. Germline V gene sequence: CDR1 SGHTA, CDR2 FQGTGA. With 5 bases clipped from V and 2 bases from J, the junction kept 7 bases outside the gene matches. The specimen sequenced was peripheral blood. This TCR came from a woman in her 50s with active or convalescent COVID-19. The rearrangement links TRBV7-3 to TRBJ2-7; 9 positions match TRBD2. DNA of the CDR3: TGTGCCAGCAGCCCCTCTAGCGGGGCCGCCTACGAGCAGTACTTC. Encoded protein: CASSPSSGAAYEQYF. The whole variable domain, filled in from reference TRBV7-3 and TRBJ2-7, reads GAGVSQTPSNKVTEKGKYVELRCDPISGHTALYWYRQSLGQGPEFLIYFQGTGAADDSGLPNDRFFAVRPEGSVSTLKIQRTERGDSAVYLCASSPSSGAAYEQYFGPGTRLTVT.